This TCR beta chain was retrieved from a study of shared clonotypes between healthy human individuals. Across the study: The plates for each donor numbered three CD4 naive, three CD4 memory, two CD8 naive and one CD8 memory.

The CDR3 runs to 14 residues. Trimming shortened V by 0 bases and J by 4 bases, and 7 bases separated the two germline ends. CDR1 and CDR2 (germline): MGHRA, YSYEKL. The repertoire was sequenced with immunoSEQ multiplex PCR; TCRdb's copy has only in-frame clones and lacks some. The sample contains some 2 million clones, 90% to 95% of which appear only once. This TCR derives from a man younger than 35 in good health. Sequencing used naive CD4+ T cells sorted from blood. Indicated subset: CD45RA+ positively selected. V is TRBV4-1 and J is TRBJ1-5, with unresolved D. As DNA, the CDR3 is TGCGCCAGCAGCCAAGATGGCCAGAATCAGCCCCAGCATTTT. Translated, it gives CASSQDGQNQPQHF.